Listed below are T cell receptor beta chains from one sample, sequenced in a study of response to subunit inactivated influenza vaccine. TCRdb re-called the RT-PCR reads through MiXCR, storing one row per CDR3 protein. The profile covers roughly 650,000 distinct CDR3 sequences, with approximately 15% appearing a single time and 7.5% to 8% taken by the ten largest. The sequencing here drew on PBMCs from blood, taken about 14 days before vaccination. The receptors originated from a middle-aged man who received an inactivated influenza vaccine. The CDR3 runs from the conserved cysteine through the conserved F or W. Each record gives: V gene, D gene, J gene, clone size, CDR3 protein, CDR3 DNA. The D gene is left open where the match is weak. Some rows have no size entry. The others give once, few or many, or a class for an expanded clone.

TRBV4-1	TRBD2	TRBJ2-1	-	CASSQDASGGVYNEQFF	TGCGCCAGCAGCCAAGATGCTAGCGGGGGGGTTTACAATGAGCAGTTCTTC
TRBV5-1	TRBD2	TRBJ2-2	few	CASSIGTSGSAGELFF	TGCGCCAGCAGCATAGGGACTAGCGGCTCAGCCGGGGAGCTGTTTTTT
TRBV7-6	-	TRBJ2-1	-	CASSLVPGPSYNEQFF	TGTGCCAGCAGCTTAGTCCCAGGGCCCTCCTACAATGAGCAGTTCTTC
TRBV2	-	TRBJ1-1	-	CASTMRNTEAFF	TGTGCCAGCACAATGAGGAACACTGAAGCTTTCTTT
TRBV6-1	-	TRBJ2-4	-	CASSAGSSWTKNIQYF	TGTGCCAGCAGTGCCGGTTCCAGTTGGACCAAAAACATTCAGTACTTC
TRBV28	-	TRBJ2-7	few	CASSQQYEQYF	TGTGCCAGCAGCCAACAGTACGAGCAGTACTTC
TRBV7-9	TRBD1	TRBJ2-2	few	CASTDRDRGAGELFF	TGTGCCAGCACCGACCGGGACAGGGGTGCCGGGGAGCTGTTTTTT
TRBV5-1	-	TRBJ2-7	-	CASSLDGGPGEQYF	TGCGCCAGCAGCTTGGACGGGGGTCCTGGGGAGCAGTACTTC
TRBV4-3	-	TRBJ1-1	-	CASSQGPQASAEAFF	TGCGCCAGCAGCCAAGGGCCACAGGCCTCGGCTGAAGCTTTCTTT
TRBV28	-	TRBJ2-7	few	CASSQSTGKANEQYF	TGTGCCAGCAGTCAGTCCACAGGGAAGGCGAACGAGCAGTACTTC
TRBV7-8	-	TRBJ1-4	few	CASSTPPRGRDEKLFF	TGTGCCAGCAGCACACCCCCTAGAGGGAGGGATGAAAAACTGTTTTTT
TRBV12-3/TRBV12-4	-	TRBJ2-1	many	CASSHGSSYNEQFF	TGTGCCAGCAGCCACGGTAGCTCCTACAATGAGCAGTTCTTC
TRBV12-5	-	TRBJ2-3	-	CASGLVTGDTQYF	TGTGCTAGTGGTTTGGTAACCGGCGATACGCAGTATTTT
TRBV4-1	TRBD1	TRBJ2-2	-	CASSQEPGGAGTGELFF	TGCGCCAGCAGCCAAGAACCAGGGGGCGCGGGCACCGGGGAGCTGTTTTTT
TRBV10-3	TRBD2	TRBJ2-1	-	CAISEPLGLAGAKSYNEQFF	TGTGCCATCAGTGAGCCACTGGGACTAGCGGGAGCGAAATCATACAATGAGCAGTTCTTC
TRBV7-6	-	TRBJ2-1	-	CASSLPGRVNEQFF	TGTGCCAGCAGTCTACCGGGACGGGTCAATGAGCAGTTCTTC
TRBV6-5	-	TRBJ1-1	-	CASSYQPTANTEAFF	TGTGCCAGCAGTTACCAACCGACAGCGAACACTGAAGCTTTCTTT
TRBV3-1	-	TRBJ2-1	-	CASSQESITTYNEQFF	TGTGCCAGCAGCCAAGAATCCATAACCACTTACAATGAGCAGTTCTTC
TRBV20-1	-	TRBJ2-7	-	CSVHRGDTLGLYEQYF	TGCAGTGTTCATCGGGGGGACACTTTGGGCCTCTACGAGCAGTACTTC
TRBV18	-	TRBJ1-1	few	CASSHREIDADTEAFF	TGTGCCAGCTCACACCGGGAGATCGATGCGGACACTGAAGCTTTCTTT
TRBV20-1	-	TRBJ2-5	many	CSASGDVETQYF	TGCAGTGCTAGCGGGGACGTCGAGACCCAGTACTTC
TRBV12-3/TRBV12-4	-	TRBJ1-2	few	CASSTTRGYTF	TGTGCCAGCAGTACCACAAGAGGCTACACCTTC
TRBV27	TRBD1	TRBJ1-6	-	CASCHYLGDRGPYNSPLHF	TGTGCCAGCTGCCATTACCTCGGGGACAGGGGACCTTATAATTCACCCCTCCACTTT
TRBV10-2	TRBD2	TRBJ2-1	few	CASSELGLAMQFF	TGCGCCAGCAGTGAATTAGGACTAGCGATGCAGTTCTTC
TRBV12-3/TRBV12-4	-	TRBJ1-3	few	CASSSQGDKRSGNTIYF	TGTGCCAGCAGTTCCCAAGGGGACAAGAGATCTGGAAACACCATATATTTT
TRBV6-5	-	TRBJ2-7	once	CASSYGVSQSYEQYF	TGTGCCAGCAGTTACGGTGTTAGTCAGTCCTACGAGCAGTACTTC
TRBV6-1	TRBD2	TRBJ2-7	few	CASYERAGRSYEQYF	TGTGCCAGCTACGAGAGAGCGGGGCGCTCCTACGAGCAGTACTTC
TRBV12-3/TRBV12-4	-	TRBJ1-2	few	CASSSSVNYGYTF	TGTGCCAGCAGTTCGTCCGTTAACTATGGCTACACCTTC
TRBV12-3/TRBV12-4	TRBD2	TRBJ2-1	-	CASSLPGLAGDSYNEQFF	TGTGCCAGCAGTTTACCCGGACTAGCGGGGGACTCCTACAATGAGCAGTTCTTC
TRBV11-2	TRBD1	TRBJ1-2	many	CASSLGQGGGYTF	TGTGCCAGCAGCTTAGGACAGGGCGGTGGCTACACCTTC
TRBV9	-	TRBJ2-5	few	CASSVDQETQYF	TGTGCCAGCAGCGTAGATCAAGAGACCCAGTACTTC
TRBV12-3/TRBV12-4	-	TRBJ1-6	few	CASSFNSYNSPLHF	TGTGCCAGCAGTTTTAACAGCTATAATTCACCCCTCCACTTT
TRBV3-1	TRBD2	TRBJ2-7	-	CASSQEGLAGGRDEQYF	TGTGCCAGCAGCCAAGAAGGACTAGCGGGAGGGCGGGACGAGCAGTACTTC
TRBV20-1	TRBD1	TRBJ2-3	-	CSSGQGTGTQYF	TGCAGCTCCGGACAGGGAACAGGTACGCAGTATTTT
TRBV24-1	-	TRBJ1-4	many	CATSDSGTENEKLFF	TGTGCCACCAGTGACTCCGGGACTGAGAATGAAAAACTGTTTTTT
TRBV12-3/TRBV12-4	-	TRBJ2-1	-	CASRRSGAGRLGNEQFF	TGTGCCAGCAGGCGGAGTGGTGCGGGGAGGTTGGGCAATGAGCAGTTCTTC
TRBV4-2	-	TRBJ1-5	many	CASSQERDSNQPQHF	TGTGCCAGCAGCCAGGAACGGGATAGCAATCAGCCCCAGCATTTT
TRBV20-1	TRBD1	TRBJ1-5	many	CSARDRTGGINQPQHF	TGCAGTGCTAGGGATAGGACAGGGGGGATCAATCAGCCCCAGCATTTT
TRBV14	TRBD1	TRBJ2-7	few	CASSQGGTVIYEQYF	TGTGCCAGCAGCCAAGGAGGGACAGTTATCTACGAGCAGTACTTC
TRBV12-3/TRBV12-4	TRBD1	TRBJ2-7	-	CASSPSGKGAYEQYF	TGTGCCAGCAGTCCCTCGGGGAAGGGGGCATACGAGCAGTACTTC
TRBV12-3/TRBV12-4	-	TRBJ2-2	few	CASSTTVVELFF	TGTGCCAGCAGTACTACGGTGGTGGAGCTGTTTTTT
TRBV6-5	-	TRBJ2-3	few	CASSHLGTDTQYF	TGTGCCAGCAGTCACCTGGGCACAGATACGCAGTATTTT
TRBV6-2/TRBV6-3	-	TRBJ1-5	-	CASRAGRKDTQHF	TGTGCCAGCAGAGCGGGGAGGAAAGATACGCAGCATTTT
TRBV4-2	-	TRBJ2-1	few	CASSQLVLQNSYNEQFF	TGTGCCAGCAGCCAGTTGGTACTACAAAACTCCTACAATGAGCAGTTCTTC
TRBV28	-	TRBJ1-2	-	CASSKGSHGYTF	TGTGCCAGCAGTAAGGGTTCACATGGCTACACCTTC